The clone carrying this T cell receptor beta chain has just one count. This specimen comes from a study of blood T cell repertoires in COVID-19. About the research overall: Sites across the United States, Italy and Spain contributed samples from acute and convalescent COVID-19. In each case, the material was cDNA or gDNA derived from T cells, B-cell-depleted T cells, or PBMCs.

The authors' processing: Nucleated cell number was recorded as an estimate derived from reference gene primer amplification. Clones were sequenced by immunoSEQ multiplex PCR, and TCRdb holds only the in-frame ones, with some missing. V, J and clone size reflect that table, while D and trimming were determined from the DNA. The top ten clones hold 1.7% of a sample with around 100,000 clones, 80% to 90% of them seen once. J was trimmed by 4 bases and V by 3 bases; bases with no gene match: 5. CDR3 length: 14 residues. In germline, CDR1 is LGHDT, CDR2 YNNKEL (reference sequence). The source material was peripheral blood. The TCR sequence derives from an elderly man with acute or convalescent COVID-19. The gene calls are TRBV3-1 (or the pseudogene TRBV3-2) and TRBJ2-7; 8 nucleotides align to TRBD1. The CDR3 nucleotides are TGTGCCAGCAGCCAGGGACAGGTTTTATACGAGCAGTACTTC. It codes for CASSQGQVLYEQYF.